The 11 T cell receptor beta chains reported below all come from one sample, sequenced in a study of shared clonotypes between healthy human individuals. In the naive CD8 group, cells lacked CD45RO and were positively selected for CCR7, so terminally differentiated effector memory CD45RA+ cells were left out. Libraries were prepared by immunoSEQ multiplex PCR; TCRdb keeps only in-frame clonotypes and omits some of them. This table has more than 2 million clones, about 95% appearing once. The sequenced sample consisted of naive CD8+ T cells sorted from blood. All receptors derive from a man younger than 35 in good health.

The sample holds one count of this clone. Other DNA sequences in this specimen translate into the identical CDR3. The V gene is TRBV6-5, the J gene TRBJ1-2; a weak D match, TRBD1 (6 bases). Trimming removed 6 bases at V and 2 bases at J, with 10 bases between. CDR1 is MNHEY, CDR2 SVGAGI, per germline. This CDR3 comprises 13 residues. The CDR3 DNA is TGTGCCAGCAGCCAGACAGGAAACTATGGCTACACCTTC. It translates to CASSQTGNYGYTF.

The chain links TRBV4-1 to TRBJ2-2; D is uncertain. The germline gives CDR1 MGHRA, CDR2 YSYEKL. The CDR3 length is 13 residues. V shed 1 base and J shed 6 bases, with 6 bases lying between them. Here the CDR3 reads CASSQASPGELFF. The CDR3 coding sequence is TGCGCCAGCAGCCAAGCCAGTCCCGGGGAGCTGTTTTTT.

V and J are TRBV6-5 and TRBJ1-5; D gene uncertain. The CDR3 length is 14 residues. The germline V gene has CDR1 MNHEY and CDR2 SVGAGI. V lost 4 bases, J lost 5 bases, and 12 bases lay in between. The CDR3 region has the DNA TGTGCCAGCAGTTCTGTCTCCGAGCATCAGCCCCAGCATTTT. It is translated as CASSSVSEHQPQHF.

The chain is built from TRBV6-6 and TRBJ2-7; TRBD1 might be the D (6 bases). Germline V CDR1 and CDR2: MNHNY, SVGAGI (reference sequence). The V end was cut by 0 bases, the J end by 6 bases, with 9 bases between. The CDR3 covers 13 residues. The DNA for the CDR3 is TGTGCCAGCAGTTACTCGGGACACCCCGAGCAGTACTTC. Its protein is CASSYSGHPEQYF.

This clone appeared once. The CDR3 reads CASKVGQGAAGELFF. DNA for the CDR3: TGTGCCAGCAAGGTCGGACAGGGGGCGGCCGGGGAGCTGTTTTTT. This sequence joins TRBV6-5 and TRBJ2-2; 11 bases map to TRBD1. The V gene end was trimmed by 7 bases and the J gene end by 6 bases; junction bases not matched to a gene: 7. This CDR3 has 15 residues. The germline CDR1 and CDR2 sequences are MNHEY and SVGAGI.

CDR3 loop: CASSFSLTSLVYEQFF. In nucleotides, the CDR3 is TGTGCCAGCAGTTTTTCATTGACTAGTCTGGTCTATGAGCAGTTCTTC. J is TRBJ2-1 and V is TRBV6-5; weak D call: TRBD2 (6 bases). Germline-derived CDR1 and CDR2 are MNHEY and SVGAGI. V was cut by 4 bases and J by 8 bases, with 21 bases left in between. CDR3 length: 16 amino acids.

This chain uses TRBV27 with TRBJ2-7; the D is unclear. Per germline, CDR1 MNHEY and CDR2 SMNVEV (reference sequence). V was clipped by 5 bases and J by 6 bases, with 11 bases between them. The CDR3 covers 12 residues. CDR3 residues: CASSDGGSEQYF. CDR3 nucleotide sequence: TGTGCCAGCAGTGACGGTGGATCCGAGCAGTACTTC.

The CDR3 region has the DNA TGCAGCGTTACGCCCGAACGGCTAGCGGGGGGGGAGACCCAGTACTTC. Translating it yields CSVTPERLAGGETQYF. The rearrangement uses TRBV29-1 and TRBJ2-5, with 12 bases that match TRBD2. This CDR3 contains 16 residues. V shed 5 bases, J shed 5 bases, and the junction held 12 bases outside the gene matches. The V gene's germline CDR1 is SQVTM and CDR2 ANQGSEA.

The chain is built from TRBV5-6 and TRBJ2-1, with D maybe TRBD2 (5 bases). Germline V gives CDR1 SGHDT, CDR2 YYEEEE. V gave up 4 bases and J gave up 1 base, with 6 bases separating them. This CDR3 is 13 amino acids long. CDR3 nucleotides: TGTGCCAGCAGCCGGGGTTCCTACAATGAGCAGTTCTTC. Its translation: CASSRGSYNEQFF.

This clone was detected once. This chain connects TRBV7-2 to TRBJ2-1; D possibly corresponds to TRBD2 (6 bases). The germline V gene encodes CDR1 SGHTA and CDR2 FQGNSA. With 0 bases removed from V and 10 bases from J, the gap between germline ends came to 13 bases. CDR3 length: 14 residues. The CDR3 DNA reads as TGTGCCAGCAGCTTAGCTGACCATGGAGGGGAGCAGTTCTTC. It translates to CASSLADHGGEQFF.

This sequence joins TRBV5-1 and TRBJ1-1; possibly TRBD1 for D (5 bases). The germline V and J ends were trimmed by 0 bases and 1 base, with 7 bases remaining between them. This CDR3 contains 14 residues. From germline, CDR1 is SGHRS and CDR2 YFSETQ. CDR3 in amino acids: CASSLDRRNTEAFF. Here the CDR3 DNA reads TGCGCCAGCAGCTTGGACAGGAGGAACACTGAAGCTTTCTTT. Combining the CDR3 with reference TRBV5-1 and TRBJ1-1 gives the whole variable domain KAGVTQTPRYLIKTRGQQVTLSCSPISGHRSVSWYQQTPGQGLQFLFEYFSETQRNKGNFPGRFSGRQFSNSRSEMNVSTLELGDSALYLCASSLDRRNTEAFFGQGTRLTVV.